The rows below give T cell receptor beta chains drawn from one sample of a study of blood T cell repertoires in COVID-19. Data came from immunoSEQ multiplex PCR; TCRdb stores just in-frame clones and leaves some out. The top ten clones hold more than 2% of a sample with roughly 81,000 clones, approximately 83% of them seen once. Sample: peripheral blood. The receptors derive from a woman aged 65 to 85 with acute or convalescent COVID-19. CDR3s include the opening cysteine and the closing phenylalanine or tryptophan. D genes are given only for firm matches. Clone size is given for some rows only: seen once, a few or many times, or a class if the clone is expanded.

D gene,clone size,V gene,J gene,CDR3 length,CDR3 protein,CDR3 DNA
NA,NA,TRBV30,TRBJ2-7,15,CAWTTGGAGSYEQYF,TGTGCCTGGACCACTGGGGGCGCGGGTTCCTACGAGCAGTACTTC
NA,NA,TRBV7-9,TRBJ1-2,11,CASSNREGYTF,TGTGCCAGCAGCAACAGGGAGGGCTACACCTTC
NA,NA,TRBV2,TRBJ1-4,15,CASRLEHTDGEKLFF,TGTGCCAGCAGGCTAGAACACACCGACGGTGAAAAACTGTTTTTT
NA,NA,TRBV11-3,TRBJ1-1,14,CASSLVTANTEAFF,TGTGCCAGCAGCTTAGTCACAGCGAACACTGAAGCTTTCTTT
TRBD2,once,TRBV19,TRBJ2-5,14,CASSRLAGEETQYF,TGTGCCAGTAGTAGACTAGCTGGGGAAGAGACCCAGTACTTC
TRBD2,NA,TRBV18,TRBJ2-1,15,CASSPSRLAQGEQFF,TGTGCCAGCTCACCCAGCAGACTAGCTCAGGGTGAGCAGTTCTTC
NA,NA,TRBV19,TRBJ1-6,15,CASSGGREHNSPLHF,TGTGCCAGTAGTGGCGGCCGGGAACACAATTCACCCCTCCACTTT
NA,NA,TRBV28,TRBJ2-1,16,CASSFSQQSSYNEQFF,TGTGCCAGCAGTTTCAGCCAACAGAGCTCCTACAATGAGCAGTTCTTC
NA,NA,TRBV13,TRBJ1-2,15,CASSSPRGLGGGYTF,TGTGCCAGCAGCTCCCCTCGGGGTCTCGGTGGTGGCTACACCTTC
NA,NA,TRBV2,TRBJ1-6,15,CASSESAGPNSPLHF,TGTGCCAGCAGTGAGTCGGCAGGCCCTAATTCACCCCTCCACTTT
NA,NA,TRBV6-5,TRBJ1-1,14,CAGRQRERSTEAFF,TGTGCCGGTCGACAGAGAGAGAGGAGTACTGAAGCTTTCTTT
NA,NA,TRBV7-7,TRBJ2-5,16,CASSEVMEDRQETQYF,TGTGCTAGCAGCGAGGTAATGGAGGACCGACAAGAGACCCAGTACTTC
NA,NA,TRBV3-1/TRBV3-2,TRBJ1-6,15,CASSQGPGSNSPLHF,TGTGCCAGCAGCCAAGGTCCAGGGTCGAATTCACCCCTCCACTTT
TRBD1,NA,TRBV10-3,TRBJ2-7,13,CASLGQGSREQYF,TGTGCCTCATTGGGACAGGGTTCTCGGGAGCAGTACTTC
NA,few,TRBV7-2,TRBJ2-1,18,CASSPRSGGPSSYNEQFF,TGTGCCAGCAGCCCCAGGTCCGGGGGGCCCAGCTCCTACAATGAGCAGTTCTTC
TRBD1,once,TRBV18,TRBJ1-5,14,CASSPTGEHQPQHF,TGTGCCAGCTCACCAACAGGGGAGCATCAGCCCCAGCATTTT
NA,NA,TRBV19,TRBJ1-5,14,CASSPGQGTQPQHF,TGTGCCAGTAGTCCGGGACAAGGGACCCAGCCCCAGCATTTT
TRBD1,few,TRBV5-1,TRBJ1-4,14,CASSLAGQGAAMFF,TGCGCCAGCAGCTTGGCCGGGCAGGGGGCGGCGATGTTTTTT
TRBD2,NA,TRBV10-3,TRBJ2-3,15,CAISPASGGTDTQYF,TGTGCCATCAGTCCGGCTAGCGGGGGTACAGATACGCAGTATTTT
NA,few,TRBV30,TRBJ1-5,15,CAWSVRGKGNQPQHF,TGTGCCTGGAGTGTACGAGGGAAGGGCAATCAGCCCCAGCATTTT
NA,few,TRBV20-1,TRBJ1-4,15,CSASPGQTTNEKLFF,TGCAGTGCTAGTCCCGGACAGACAACTAATGAAAAACTGTTTTTT
NA,NA,TRBV4-2,TRBJ2-2,17,CASSHGTGHRDTGELFF,TGTGCCAGCAGCCACGGAACCGGCCACAGAGACACCGGGGAGCTGTTTTTT
TRBD1,few,TRBV14,TRBJ2-3,15,CASSSLGTAQNTQYF,TGTGCCAGCAGTTCGCTCGGGACAGCTCAAAATACGCAGTATTTT
NA,NA,TRBV5-1,TRBJ1-4,15,CASSLAGSTNEKLFF,TGCGCCAGCAGCTTGGCCGGGTCAACTAATGAAAAACTGTTTTTT
NA,NA,TRBV4-2,TRBJ2-3,15,CASRQEERLTDTQYF,TGTGCCAGCCGCCAAGAGGAGCGGCTCACAGATACGCAGTATTTT
TRBD1,NA,TRBV24-1,TRBJ2-7,14,CATQRGQGDYEQYF,TGTGCCACCCAGAGGGGGCAGGGGGATTACGAGCAGTACTTC
NA,NA,TRBV5-1,TRBJ1-1,13,CASSLSFNTEAFF,TGCGCCAGCAGCTTGAGCTTCAACACTGAAGCTTTCTTT
TRBD1,NA,TRBV7-8,TRBJ1-1,14,CASSYETGYVEAFF,TGTGCCAGCAGCTACGAGACAGGGTACGTTGAAGCTTTCTTT
TRBD1,NA,TRBV2,TRBJ1-2,14,CASSVGQGPYGYTF,TGTGCCAGCAGTGTCGGACAGGGACCCTATGGCTACACCTTC
NA,NA,TRBV5-1,TRBJ2-7,14,CASSYLQGSYEQYF,TGCGCCAGCAGTTATTTACAGGGTTCCTACGAGCAGTACTTC
NA,NA,TRBV6-2/TRBV6-3,TRBJ2-3,14,CASSYQAVTDTQYF,TGTGCCAGCAGTTACCAGGCTGTCACAGATACGCAGTATTTT
NA,NA,TRBV5-1,TRBJ2-5,13,CASSFQTGETQYF,TGCGCCAGCAGCTTCCAGACAGGAGAGACCCAGTACTTC
NA,NA,TRBV5-4,TRBJ1-3,15,CASSTDRYSGNTIYF,TGTGCCAGCAGCACCGACAGATACTCTGGAAACACCATATATTTT
NA,NA,TRBV28,TRBJ1-5,16,CASSLAAGGVGQPQHF,TGTGCCAGCAGTTTAGCGGCGGGGGGTGTAGGTCAGCCCCAGCATTTT
NA,once,TRBV6-5,TRBJ2-5,13,CASREYPQETQYF,TGTGCCAGCAGGGAGTATCCACAAGAGACCCAGTACTTC
TRBD2,NA,TRBV12-3/TRBV12-4,TRBJ2-5,13,CASMGGLAKTQYF,TGTGCCAGCATGGGGGGGTTGGCAAAGACCCAGTACTTC
TRBD1,NA,TRBV19,TRBJ2-1,15,CATKSGTEYYNEQFF,TGTGCCACTAAGTCAGGGACAGAGTACTACAATGAGCAGTTCTTC
NA,NA,TRBV5-4,TRBJ2-7,14,CASSPAEGYYEQYF,TGTGCCAGCAGCCCCGCTGAGGGTTACTACGAGCAGTACTTC
TRBD2,NA,TRBV10-1,TRBJ2-1,15,CASSSGGNGGGEQFF,TGCGCCAGCAGCAGCGGGGGGAACGGGGGAGGTGAGCAGTTCTTC
NA,NA,TRBV5-1,TRBJ1-1,14,CASSFGQHNTEAFF,TGCGCCAGCAGCTTCGGACAGCATAACACTGAAGCTTTCTTT
NA,NA,TRBV4-1,TRBJ1-5,15,CASSPLIANNQPQHF,TGCGCCAGCAGCCCCTTGATTGCTAACAATCAGCCCCAGCATTTT
NA,NA,TRBV6-1,TRBJ1-1,13,CASSEDSTDEAFF,TGTGCCAGCAGTGAGGACAGTACAGATGAAGCTTTCTTT
TRBD1,few,TRBV6-5,TRBJ1-4,15,CASSNWDRVEEKLFF,TGTGCCAGCAGTAACTGGGACAGGGTCGAAGAAAAACTGTTTTTT
TRBD1,NA,TRBV10-3,TRBJ2-7,14,CAISGTGGTYEQYF,TGTGCCATCAGTGGGACAGGGGGGACCTACGAGCAGTACTTC
NA,NA,TRBV2,TRBJ2-7,14,CASTPIGEAYEQYF,TGTGCCAGCACTCCGATAGGGGAAGCGTACGAGCAGTACTTC
NA,once,TRBV5-1,TRBJ1-6,18,CASSLVVGAIRDNSPLHF,TGCGCCAGCAGCTTGGTTGTAGGGGCAATCCGTGATAATTCACCCCTCCACTTT
NA,NA,TRBV6-2/TRBV6-3,TRBJ1-6,19,CASSYPGAEANSYNSPLHF,TGTGCCAGCAGTTACCCCGGAGCCGAAGCAAACTCCTATAATTCACCCCTCCACTTT
TRBD1,NA,TRBV4-1,TRBJ1-2,15,CASSQLTGGVGGYTF,TGCGCCAGCAGCCAATTGACAGGGGGCGTGGGTGGCTACACCTTC
NA,NA,TRBV30,TRBJ2-1,12,CAWSVPGREQFF,TGTGCCTGGAGTGTACCGGGAAGAGAGCAGTTCTTC
NA,NA,TRBV2,TRBJ1-2,16,CASSVQGHLANYGYTF,TGTGCCAGCAGTGTGCAGGGCCACTTAGCTAACTATGGCTACACCTTC
TRBD1,NA,TRBV14,TRBJ1-1,14,CASSQGGQGSWAFF,TGTGCCAGCAGCCAAGGAGGACAGGGGAGTTGGGCTTTCTTT
NA,NA,TRBV3-1/TRBV3-2,TRBJ1-5,13,CASSQEGGQPQHF,TGTGCCAGCAGCCAAGAAGGGGGTCAGCCCCAGCATTTT
NA,NA,TRBV4-2,TRBJ1-3,14,CASSQAGEGNTIYF,TGTGCCAGCAGCCAAGCGGGAGAGGGAAACACCATATATTTT
TRBD1,medium-sized,TRBV19,TRBJ1-5,15,CASSSPDRGYQPQHF,TGTGCCAGTAGTAGTCCCGACAGGGGCTATCAGCCCCAGCATTTT
TRBD1,NA,TRBV5-1,TRBJ1-4,14,CASSPQGREEKLFF,TGCGCCAGCAGCCCACAGGGGCGGGAAGAAAAACTGTTTTTT
NA,NA,TRBV6-5,TRBJ2-7,13,CASSRDTNYEQYF,TGTGCCAGCAGTAGGGACACTAACTACGAGCAGTACTTC
NA,NA,TRBV7-9,TRBJ2-5,15,CASSPAGARAETQYF,TGTGCCAGCAGCCCCGCGGGGGCTAGGGCTGAGACCCAGTACTTC
NA,NA,TRBV25-1,TRBJ1-3,15,CASSDPGSSGNTIYF,TGTGCCAGCAGTGACCCCGGGAGCTCTGGAAACACCATATATTTT
NA,NA,TRBV10-3,TRBJ1-4,15,CAISEDSATNEKLFF,TGTGCCATCAGTGAGGACAGCGCAACTAATGAAAAACTGTTTTTT